This T cell receptor (beta chain) came from a study of cytomegalovirus exposure and HLA in healthy donors. V lost 3 bases and J 2 bases, leaving 15 bases between the germline ends. The germline V gene encodes CDR1 SEHNR and CDR2 FQNEAQ (reference sequence). CDR3 length equals 16 residues. Study-level findings and limits: There were about 160 TCR beta chains listed as cytomegalovirus-associated. Published work reported that the classifier diagnosed cytomegalovirus status with high specificity and sensitivity.

The PCR made use of 60 Vbeta and 13 Jbeta primers. Data came from immunoSEQ multiplex PCR; TCRdb stores just in-frame clones and leaves some out. The repertoire holds under 90,000 clones, with less than 75% as singletons. The table lists this clone with a few counts. Its specificity is unknown. This TCR derives from a middle-aged man in good health and CMV-seropositive. The sequenced material came from PBMCs. The chain recombines TRBV7-9 with TRBJ2-3, with D possibly being TRBD2 (5 bases). The CDR3, as DNA: TGTGCCAGCAGCTTCCTAGCCGGAGCCACCACAGATACGCAGTATTTT. Translating gives CASSFLAGATTDTQYF.